This TCR beta chain stems from a study of OX40 agonist ivuxolimab in advanced cancers. Libraries were prepared by immunoSEQ multiplex PCR; TCRdb keeps only in-frame clonotypes and omits some of them. Of 50,000 or so clones listed, over 80% are singletons. Trimming took 6 bases from V and 2 from J, leaving 10 bases between them. Germline values: CDR1 SNHLY, CDR2 FYNNEI. There are 14 residues in the CDR3. The chain uses TRBV2 and TRBJ2-2; no clear D. This receptor was taken from an adult with an advanced solid tumor such as melanoma, head and neck, liver or kidney cancer. Sequenced here: CD4+ or CD8+ T cells sorted from blood, sampled in a trial of the OX40 agonist ivuxolimab. CDR3 sequence (DNA): TGTGCCAGCAGCGACTCCATAAACACCGGGGAGCTGTTTTTT. Protein product: CASSDSINTGELFF.